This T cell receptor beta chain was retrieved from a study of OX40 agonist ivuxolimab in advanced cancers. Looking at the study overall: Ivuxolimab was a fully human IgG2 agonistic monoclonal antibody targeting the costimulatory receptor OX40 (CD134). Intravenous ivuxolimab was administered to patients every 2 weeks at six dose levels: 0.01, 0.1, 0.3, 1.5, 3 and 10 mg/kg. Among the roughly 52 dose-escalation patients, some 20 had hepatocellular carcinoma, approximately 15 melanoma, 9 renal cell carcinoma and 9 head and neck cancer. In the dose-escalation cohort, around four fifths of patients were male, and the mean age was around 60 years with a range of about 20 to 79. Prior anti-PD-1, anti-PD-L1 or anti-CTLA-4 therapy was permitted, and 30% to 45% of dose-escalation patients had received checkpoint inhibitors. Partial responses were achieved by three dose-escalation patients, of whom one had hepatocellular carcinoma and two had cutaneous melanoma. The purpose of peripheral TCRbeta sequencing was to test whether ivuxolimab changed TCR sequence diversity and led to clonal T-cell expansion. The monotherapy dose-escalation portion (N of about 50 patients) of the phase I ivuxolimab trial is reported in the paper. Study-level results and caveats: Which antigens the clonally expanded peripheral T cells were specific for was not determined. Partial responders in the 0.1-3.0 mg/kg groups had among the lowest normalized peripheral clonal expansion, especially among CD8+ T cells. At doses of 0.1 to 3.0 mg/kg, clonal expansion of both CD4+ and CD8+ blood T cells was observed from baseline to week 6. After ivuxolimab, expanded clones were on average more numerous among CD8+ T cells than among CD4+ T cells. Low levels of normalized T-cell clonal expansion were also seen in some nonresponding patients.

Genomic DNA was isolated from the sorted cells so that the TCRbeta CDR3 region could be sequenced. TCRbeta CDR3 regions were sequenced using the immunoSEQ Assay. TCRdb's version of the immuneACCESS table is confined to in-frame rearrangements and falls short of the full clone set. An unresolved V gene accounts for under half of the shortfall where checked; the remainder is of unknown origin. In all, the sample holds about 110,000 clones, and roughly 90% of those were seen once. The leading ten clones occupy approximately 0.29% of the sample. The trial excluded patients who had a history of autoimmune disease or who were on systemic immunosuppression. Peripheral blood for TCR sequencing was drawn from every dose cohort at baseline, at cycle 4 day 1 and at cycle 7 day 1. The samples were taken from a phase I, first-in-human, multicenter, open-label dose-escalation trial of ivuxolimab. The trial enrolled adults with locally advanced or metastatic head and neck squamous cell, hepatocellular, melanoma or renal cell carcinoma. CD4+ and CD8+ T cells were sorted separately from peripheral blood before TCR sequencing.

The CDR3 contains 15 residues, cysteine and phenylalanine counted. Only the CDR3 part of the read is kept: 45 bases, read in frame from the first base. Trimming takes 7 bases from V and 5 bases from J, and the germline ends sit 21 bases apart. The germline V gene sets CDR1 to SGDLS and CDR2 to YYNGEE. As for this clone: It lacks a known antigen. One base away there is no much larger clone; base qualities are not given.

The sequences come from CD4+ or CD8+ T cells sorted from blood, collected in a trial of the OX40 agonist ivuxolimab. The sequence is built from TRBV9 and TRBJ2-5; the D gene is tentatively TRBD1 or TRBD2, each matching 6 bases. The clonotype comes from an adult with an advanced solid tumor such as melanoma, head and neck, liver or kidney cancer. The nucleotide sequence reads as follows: TGTGCCAGCGGGGCCGAGGGGGTAGGGGGGGAGACCCAGTACTTC. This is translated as CASGAEGVGGETQYF.